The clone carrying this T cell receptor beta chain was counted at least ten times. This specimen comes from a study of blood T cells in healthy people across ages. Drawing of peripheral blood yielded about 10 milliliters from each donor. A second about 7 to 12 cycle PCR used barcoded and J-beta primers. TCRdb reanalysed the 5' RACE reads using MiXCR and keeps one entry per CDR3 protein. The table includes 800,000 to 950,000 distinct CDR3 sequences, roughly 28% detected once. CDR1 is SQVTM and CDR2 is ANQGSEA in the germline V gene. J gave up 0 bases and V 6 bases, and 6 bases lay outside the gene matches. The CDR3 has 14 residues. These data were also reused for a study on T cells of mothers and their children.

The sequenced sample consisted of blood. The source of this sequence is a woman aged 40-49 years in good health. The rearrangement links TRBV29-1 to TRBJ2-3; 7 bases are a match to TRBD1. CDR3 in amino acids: CSVRTGLSTDTQYF. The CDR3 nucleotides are TGCAGCGTCAGGACAGGACTCAGCACAGATACGCAGTATTTT.